Each of the 25 T cell receptor beta chains below was sequenced from the same sample in a study of cytomegalovirus exposure and HLA in healthy donors. The PCR employed 60 Vbeta primers together with 13 Jbeta primers. Sequencing was performed with immunoSEQ multiplex PCR; in TCRdb, only in-frame clones are kept and a portion is missing. The repertoire holds approximately 110,000 clones, 15% to 19% seen once, with roughly 2% in the top ten. The material sequenced was PBMCs. The receptors originated from a woman under 30 in good health and CMV-seronegative.

The chain couples TRBV19 to TRBJ1-5, with TRBD1 matching over 10 bases. After removal of 5 bases from V and 4 bases from J, the junction contained 8 bases not matched to a gene. The CDR3 length is 16 residues. Germline CDR1 reads LNHDA; CDR2 reads SQIVND (reference sequence). The CDR3 nucleotides are TGTGCCAGTAGTGCCCGGACAGGGGGGGGTAATCAGCCCCAGCATTTT. Its translation is CASSARTGGGNQPQHF.

The chain carries TRBV30 and TRBJ1-1; D call uncertain. The CDR3 length is 13 residues. Trimming removed 2 bases from V and 3 bases from J, with 10 bases in between. Germline V gene sequence: CDR1 GTSNPN, CDR2 SVGIG (reference sequence). The chain's CDR3 is CAWSPRRDTEAFF. The CDR3 nucleotides are TGTGCCTGGAGTCCCAGACGGGACACTGAAGCTTTCTTT.

The chain carries TRBV19 and TRBJ2-1; 7 positions agree with TRBD2. The CDR3 is 17 amino acids. The germline CDR1 and CDR2 sequences are LNHDA and SQIVND (reference sequence). Unmatched junction bases numbered 13, after V lost 7 bases and J lost 1 base. This chain's CDR3 is CASNGGGKVGSYNEQFF. The CDR3 DNA is TGTGCCAGTAATGGCGGGGGTAAAGTCGGATCCTACAATGAGCAGTTCTTC.

The chain combines TRBV6-5 with TRBJ1-5; D is perhaps TRBD1 (5 bases). The V end was cut by 7 bases, the J end by 10 bases, with 17 bases between. The CDR3 covers 13 residues. CDR1 and CDR2 from the germline V gene are MNHEY and SVGAGI. The CDR3 loop is CASTLGGRSPQHF. The CDR3 bases are TGTGCCAGCACTCTCGGGGGGAGGAGCCCCCAGCATTTT.

With respect to this clone: The sample carries other DNA sequences with the same CDR3. The chain carries TRBV5-1 and TRBJ2-7, with 7 bases that match TRBD1. The germline CDR1 and CDR2 sequences are SGHRS and YFSETQ. Germline trimming cut 4 bases from V and 4 bases from J; bases unmatched to any gene: 8. This CDR3 spans 14 amino acids. The CDR3 DNA is TGCGCCAGCAGCCCCGGGGACAGCTCGTACGAGCAGTACTTC. It specifies CASSPGDSSYEQYF.

This clone was detected a few times. This rearrangement joins TRBV5-6 to TRBJ2-1; TRBD1 matches at 10 bases. The J segment lost 7 bases and the V segment lost 4 bases, leaving 11 bases of the junction unmatched. Germline V lookup: CDR1 SGHDT, CDR2 YYEEEE. This CDR3 spans 16 amino acids. CDR3 DNA sequence: TGTGCCAGCAGCGCGGGGACAGGGGATTCGTGGAATGAGCAGTTCTTC. Translated, it gives CASSAGTGDSWNEQFF. Filled out from reference TRBV5-6 and TRBJ2-1, the complete variable domain reads DAGVTQSPTHLIKTRGQQVTLRCSPKSGHDTVSWYQQALGQGPQFIFQYYEEEERQRGNFPDRFSGHQFPNYSSELNVNALLLGDSALYLCASSAGTGDSWNEQFFGPGTRLTVL.

This chain links TRBV6-6 with TRBJ1-1; a possible D gene is TRBD1 (5 bases). The CDR3 has 15 residues. From germline, CDR1 is MNHNY and CDR2 SVGAGI (reference sequence). V lost 0 bases to trimming and J lost 5 bases, with 13 bases between them. The CDR3 loop is CASSYSGGGSTEAFF. The CDR3 nucleotides are TGTGCCAGCAGTTACTCGGGCGGGGGGAGTACTGAAGCTTTCTTT.

V usage is TRBV19 and J usage is TRBJ1-2; D not certain. V gave up 6 bases and J gave up 5 bases, with 22 bases separating them. This CDR3 is 16 amino acids long. Germline V gene lookup returns CDR1 LNHDA and CDR2 SQIVND (reference sequence). CDR3 nucleotide sequence: TGTGCCAGTAGGCCCCGAGGAGAAGGAACGCTTTATGGCTACACCTTC. Translating gives CASRPRGEGTLYGYTF.

The chain uses TRBV19 and TRBJ1-3, with D unresolved. V was shortened by 3 bases and J by 0 bases, with 9 bases between the two germline ends. Germline CDR1 reads LNHDA; CDR2 reads SQIVND (reference sequence). The CDR3 covers 15 residues. CDR3 sequence (DNA): TGTGCCAGTAGTATTCGCGGGGACTCTGGAAACACCATATATTTT. Translated: CASSIRGDSGNTIYF.

Here the CDR3 DNA reads TGTGCCAGCAGGGGACAGGGTGCTGGAAACACCATATATTTT. Its translation: CASRGQGAGNTIYF. The chain has TRBV6-5 and TRBJ1-3; 9 bases agree with TRBD1. In germline, CDR1 is MNHEY, CDR2 SVGAGI. V lost 6 bases and J lost 2; bases outside the gene matches: 2. The CDR3 has 14 residues.

V and J are TRBV23-1 and TRBJ2-5; 7 nucleotides line up with TRBD2. Being an ORF, TRBV23-1 has a function that is uncertain. V lost 2 bases to trimming and J lost 4 bases; unmatched junction nucleotides: 7. This CDR3 region has 15 residues. The CDR3 spells CASSQAAGVRETQYF. In DNA form, the CDR3 reads TGCGCCAGCAGTCAAGCGGCGGGGGTCCGAGAGACCCAGTACTTC.

This chain links TRBV11-2 with TRBJ2-7; D is perhaps TRBD1 (5 bases). Trimming pared 2 bases from V and 2 bases from J, leaving 7 bases between. The CDR3 totals 13 residues. Germline CDR1 reads SGHAT; CDR2 reads FQNNGV. CDR3 bases: TGTGCCAGCAGCTTACAGGGCACCTACGAGCAGTACTTC. Translation gives CASSLQGTYEQYF.

This clone showed up just a few times. V usage is TRBV27 and J usage is TRBJ2-6; D not certain. Trimming removed 5 bases at V and 0 bases at J, with 14 bases between. The CDR3 consists of 17 residues. In germline, CDR1 is MNHEY, CDR2 SMNVEV (reference sequence). The CDR3 DNA sequence: TGTGCCAGCAGTCCCCGAGCCCTCACCTCTGGGGCCAACGTCCTGACTTTC. Its protein product is CASSPRALTSGANVLTF.

The CDR3 DNA reads as TGTGCCAGCAGCGTAGACCCAGCGGGAGGGTACAATGAGCAGTTCTTC. This translates into CASSVDPAGGYNEQFF. The rearrangement uses TRBV9 and TRBJ2-1; 10 nucleotides agree with TRBD2. The CDR3 covers 16 residues. Germline trimming cut 0 bases from V and 4 bases from J; bases unmatched to any gene: 4. Germline V gives CDR1 SGDLS, CDR2 YYNGEE.

The chain has TRBV27 and TRBJ1-5, with 8 bases that match TRBD1. Germline CDR1 is MNHEY and CDR2 is SMNVEV (reference sequence). After removal of 4 bases from V and 7 bases from J, the junction contained 6 bases not matched to a gene. The CDR3 covers 14 residues. CDR3 DNA sequence: TGTGCCAGCAGTTGGACAGGGAGGCTCCAGCCCCAGCATTTT. Translated, it gives CASSWTGRLQPQHF.

This clone turned up a few times. The chain carries TRBV27 and TRBJ1-5; D is unresolved. Trimming removed 3 bases at V and 3 bases at J, with 9 bases between. The CDR3 runs 14 residues. In germline, CDR1 is MNHEY, CDR2 SMNVEV (reference sequence). The CDR3 DNA reads TGTGCCAGCAGTTTTGCCAGGTACAATCAGCCCCAGCATTTT. Residues: CASSFARYNQPQHF.

DNA of the CDR3: TGTGCCAGCTCACCAGTTACAGGGATTAGCAATCAGCCCCAGCATTTT. Protein sequence: CASSPVTGISNQPQHF. V is TRBV18 and J is TRBJ1-5; possible D gene TRBD1, 6 bases. Trimming took off 2 bases at V and 0 bases at J, with 11 bases between the two ends. The CDR3 is made up of 16 amino acids. Looked up from germline, CDR1 is KGHSH and CDR2 is LQKENI.

This clone was counted only a few times. The same CDR3 also results from other DNA sequences found in this sample. The chain employs TRBV28 and TRBJ1-1, with 7 bases lining up with TRBD1. Germline-derived CDR1 and CDR2 are MDHEN and SYDVKM. V gave up 2 bases and J gave up 0 bases; unmatched junction bases: 3. This CDR3 has 15 amino acids. In DNA, the CDR3 is TGTGCCAGCAGTTTAGGCACAGGGGTGAACACTGAAGCTTTCTTT. Translated: CASSLGTGVNTEAFF.

This clone has just a few counts. The chain's CDR3 is CASSYSREGRETQYF. Here the CDR3 DNA reads TGTGCCAGCAGTTACTCTCGGGAGGGCCGGGAGACCCAGTACTTC. V is TRBV6-6 and J is TRBJ2-5; 8 nucleotides line up with TRBD2. Looked up from germline, CDR1 is MNHNY and CDR2 is SVGAGI (reference sequence). This CDR3 comprises 15 residues. Unmatched junction bases numbered 5, after V lost 0 bases and J lost 5 bases.

This clone was counted a few times. V gene TRBV4-3 combines with J gene TRBJ2-3; a possible D gene is TRBD1 (6 bases). Trimming left V 2 bases short and J 4 bases short, with 7 bases between. Per germline, CDR1 LGHNA and CDR2 YSLEER. The CDR3 is made up of 13 amino acids. The CDR3 DNA reads as TGCGCCAGCAGCCAAACAGGGCCAGATACGCAGTATTTT. Protein sequence: CASSQTGPDTQYF.

The chain carries TRBV11-3 and TRBJ2-3; D remains unclear. The germline V and J ends were trimmed by 1 base and 2 bases, with 7 bases remaining between them. The CDR3 has 14 amino acids. Germline CDR1 and CDR2: SGHNT and YENEEA. The CDR3 loop is CASSLGSATDTQYF. The CDR3 DNA reads as TGTGCCAGCAGCTTAGGGAGCGCCACAGATACGCAGTATTTT.

In regard to this clone: The same CDR3 arises from other DNA sequences in this sample as well. The chain joins TRBV28 to TRBJ1-5; D gene unclear. The V and J ends lost 8 bases and 1 base respectively, with 6 bases between them. The CDR3 covers 12 residues. CDR1 and CDR2 from the germline V gene are MDHEN and SYDVKM. The CDR3 nucleotides read TGTGCCAGCGACACCAGCAATCAGCCCCAGCATTTT. It yields the protein CASDTSNQPQHF.

The V call is TRBV28, the J call TRBJ1-2; unclear D gene. From germline, CDR1 is MDHEN and CDR2 SYDVKM. The CDR3 length is 13 residues. Trimming stripped 5 bases from V and 5 bases from J, with 12 bases between. The CDR3 region has the DNA TGTGCCAGCAGTACGCGACACCAATATGGCTACACCTTC. Protein: CASSTRHQYGYTF.

The chain couples TRBV29-1 to TRBJ2-3; 9 bases agree with TRBD2. V trimming: 4 bases; J trimming: 6 bases; junction bases outside the gene matches: 5. The length of the CDR3 is 13 residues. Per the germline V gene, CDR1 is SQVTM and CDR2 is ANQGSEA. Here the CDR3 reads CSVGGRAADTQYF. Here the CDR3 DNA reads TGCAGCGTTGGCGGGAGGGCAGCCGATACGCAGTATTTT.

The rearrangement links TRBV5-1 to TRBJ2-5; the match to TRBD1 covers 7 bases. J lost 5 bases, V lost 0 bases, and 4 bases had no gene match. There are 14 residues in the CDR3. CDR1 and CDR2 (germline): SGHRS, YFSETQ. CDR3: CASSLDSRGETQYF. DNA for the CDR3: TGCGCCAGCAGCTTGGATAGCAGGGGGGAGACCCAGTACTTC.